These 21 T cell receptor beta chains were all obtained from the same sample, sequenced in a study of shared clonotypes between healthy human individuals. Generated by immunoSEQ multiplex PCR, the TCRdb table keeps only in-frame clones and is missing some. The table has fewer than 1.8 million clones, 97% to 99% seen once. Sequencing used naive CD4+ T cells sorted from blood. Indicated subset: CD45RA+ positively selected. Every receptor here comes from a young man in good health.

Notes on this clone: The same CDR3 is also encoded by other DNA sequences in this sample. This sequence joins TRBV7-2 and TRBJ1-3; possible D gene TRBD1, 5 bases. This CDR3 is built from 13 residues. V was pared by 1 base and J by 5 bases, with 6 bases between. CDR1 is SGHTA, CDR2 FQGNSA, per germline. CDR3 loop: CASSLDRRNTIYF. In DNA form, the CDR3 reads TGTGCCAGCAGCTTAGACAGGAGAAACACCATATATTTT.

This chain joins TRBV18 and TRBJ1-2; possible D gene TRBD1, 5 bases. The CDR3 loop spans 14 amino acids. CDR1 KGHSH and CDR2 LQKENI come from the germline V gene. Trimming took off 1 base at V and 8 bases at J, with 14 bases between the two ends. The DNA for the CDR3 is TGTGCCAGCTCACCACAATTACAGAGGGGAGGCTACACCTTC. Amino acids: CASSPQLQRGGYTF.

V and J are TRBV5-4 and TRBJ2-7; 11 bases agree with TRBD2. CDR1 and CDR2 (germline): SGHNT, YYREEE (reference sequence). The length of the CDR3 is 16 residues. With V trimmed by 2 bases and J by 2 bases, 6 bases remained unmatched. CDR3 region: CASSLLAGVPPYEQYF. The CDR3 coding sequence is TGTGCCAGCAGCTTACTAGCGGGAGTCCCCCCCTACGAGCAGTACTTC.

Here the CDR3 reads CASSLEGTGEEKLFF. The CDR3 DNA sequence: TGCGCCAGCAGCTTGGAGGGGACAGGGGAGGAAAAACTGTTTTTT. The chain has TRBV5-1 and TRBJ1-4; 10 bases fit TRBD1. J lost 8 bases, V lost 0 bases, and 4 bases had no gene match. From germline, CDR1 is SGHRS and CDR2 YFSETQ. CDR3 size: 15 residues.

The rearrangement links TRBV28 to TRBJ2-5, with no clear D. V was shortened by 6 bases and J by 4 bases, with 6 bases between the two germline ends. CDR3 length equals 11 residues. Germline CDR1 MDHEN, CDR2 SYDVKM. Here the CDR3 reads CASRTRETQYF. CDR3 in DNA: TGTGCCAGCAGAACGAGAGAGACCCAGTACTTC.

This clone was seen only once. The rearrangement links TRBV7-9 to TRBJ2-5; D remains ambiguous. This CDR3 has 14 amino acids. The germline CDR1 and CDR2 sequences are SEHNR and FQNEAQ (reference sequence). Trimming took off 1 base at V and 5 bases at J, with 11 bases between the two ends. CDR3 protein: CASSLGVYGETQYF. CDR3 DNA sequence: TGTGCCAGCAGCTTAGGGGTTTACGGGGAGACCCAGTACTTC.

This clone was recorded only once. The chain carries TRBV30 and TRBJ2-5; 10 bases match TRBD1. V trimming: 7 bases; J trimming: 8 bases; junction bases outside the gene matches: 7. CDR1 is GTSNPN, CDR2 SVGIG, per germline (reference sequence). There are 12 residues in the CDR3. The CDR3, as DNA: TGTGCCTACGCCGGGACAGGGGTTACCCAGTACTTC. Amino acid sequence: CAYAGTGVTQYF.

The gene calls are TRBV12-5 and TRBJ2-5; 9 bases map to TRBD1. The length of the CDR3 is 16 residues. The V and J ends lost 1 base and 3 bases, in that order; junction bases with no gene match: 6. Germline V gives CDR1 LGHNT, CDR2 FRNRAP. CDR3 in amino acids: CASGLGDRERKETQYF. The CDR3 DNA sequence: TGTGCTAGTGGTTTGGGGGACAGGGAGAGGAAAGAGACCCAGTACTTC. Supplemented by reference TRBV12-5 and TRBJ2-5, the full variable domain reads DARVTQTPRHKVTEMGQEVTMRCQPILGHNTVFWYRQTMMQGLELLAYFRNRAPLDDSGMPKDRFSAEMPDATLATLKIQPSEPRDSAVYFCASGLGDRERKETQYFGPGTRLLVL.

The V and J genes are TRBV2 and TRBJ2-7; maybe TRBD2 (5 bases). CDR3 length: 15 residues. The germline V gene encodes CDR1 SNHLY and CDR2 FYNNEI. V shed 4 bases and J shed 10 bases, with 23 bases lying between them. CDR3 in amino acids: CASSVGAELTTNQYF. In nucleotides, the CDR3 is TGTGCCAGCAGTGTCGGAGCGGAACTTACTACGAACCAGTACTTC.

The chain couples TRBV2 to TRBJ1-2; 7 bases are a match to TRBD1. Germline V gene sequence: CDR1 SNHLY, CDR2 FYNNEI. This CDR3 has 14 residues. Trimming removed 3 bases from V and 5 bases from J; junction bases left unmatched: 6. The CDR3 sequence is CASSEGRGGYGYTF. The CDR3 DNA sequence: TGTGCCAGCAGTGAGGGCAGGGGGGGATATGGCTACACCTTC.

A note on this clone: This sample also contains other DNA sequences that code for the same CDR3. The rearrangement uses TRBV5-1 and TRBJ2-7, with D hard to call. V was shortened by 2 bases and J by 1 base, with 7 bases between the two germline ends. Germline lookup yields CDR1 SGHRS and CDR2 YFSETQ. This CDR3 is 13 amino acids long. CDR3 DNA sequence: TGCGCCAGCAGCTTTCCAGGATCCTACGAGCAGTACTTC. Translated: CASSFPGSYEQYF.

The J gene is TRBJ2-1, the V gene TRBV29-1; D unresolved. CDR3 length equals 11 residues. Per germline, CDR1 SQVTM and CDR2 ANQGSEA. With 7 bases removed from V and 7 bases from J, the gap between germline ends came to 11 bases. As DNA, the CDR3 is TGCAGCGCGGACGTGAGGAATGAGCAGTTCTTC. Translated, it gives CSADVRNEQFF.

This clone was seen just once. The junction does not match germline at one end; this may be a read error. The rearrangement joins TRBV7-7 to TRBJ2-2; 8 bases match TRBD1. Germline CDR1 reads SSHAT; CDR2 reads FNYEAQ (reference sequence). CDR3 length: 15 amino acids. The CDR3 DNA reads as TGTGCTAGCAGCCACGGGACAGGGAACACCGGGGAGCTGTTTTTT. This sequence encodes CASSHGTGNTGELFF.

The J gene is TRBJ2-2, the V gene TRBV5-5; no firm D call. The CDR3 is 16 residues long. V was cut by 1 base and J by 6 bases, with 16 bases left in between. The germline gives CDR1 SGHKS, CDR2 YYEKEE (reference sequence). CDR3 sequence: CASSLRISLDAGELFF. CDR3 DNA: TGTGCCAGCAGCTTGAGAATTTCGTTGGACGCCGGGGAGCTGTTTTTT.

The chain employs TRBV27 and TRBJ2-1, with D unresolved. Germline CDR1 reads MNHEY; CDR2 reads SMNVEV (reference sequence). With 5 bases removed from V and 5 bases from J, the gap between germline ends came to 19 bases. The length of the CDR3 is 16 residues. The CDR3 here is CASSTSRFGMDNEQFF. The CDR3 DNA reads TGTGCCAGCAGTACAAGCAGGTTCGGAATGGACAATGAGCAGTTCTTC.

This rearrangement joins TRBV9 to TRBJ1-2, with 8 bases that match TRBD1. The junction had 8 bases not matched to a gene; V was cut back by 4 bases and J by 3 bases. Germline CDR1 reads SGDLS; CDR2 reads YYNGEE. This CDR3 contains 15 residues. CDR3 sequence: CASSPRTGFDYGYTF. CDR3 bases: TGTGCCAGCAGCCCCCGGACAGGGTTTGACTATGGCTACACCTTC.

In its sample, this clone was seen once. The chain uses TRBV18 and TRBJ2-2; 12 bases fit TRBD2. The V and J ends lost 1 base and 4 bases, in that order; junction bases with no gene match: 4. Germline CDR1 KGHSH, CDR2 LQKENI. The CDR3 is 17 amino acids. CDR3 coding DNA: TGTGCCAGCTCACCACGAGGACTAGCGGGAAGCACCGGGGAGCTGTTTTTT. Translated: CASSPRGLAGSTGELFF.

The rearrangement links TRBV14 to TRBJ1-2, with TRBD1 matching over 7 bases. V shed 4 bases, J shed 6 bases, and the junction held 8 bases outside the gene matches. Germline values: CDR1 SGHDN, CDR2 FVKESK. The CDR3 spans 14 residues. CDR3 protein: CASSRLGQENGYTF. DNA for the CDR3: TGTGCCAGCAGCCGGCTAGGACAGGAGAATGGCTACACCTTC.

V and J are TRBV9 and TRBJ1-1, with D unresolved. CDR1 and CDR2 from the germline V gene are SGDLS and YYNGEE. The V end lost 2 bases, the J end lost 0 bases, and 8 bases lay between the germline ends. CDR3 length: 14 residues. The CDR3 DNA sequence: TGTGCCAGCAGCGTGGAGACCATGAACACTGAAGCTTTCTTT. This encodes CASSVETMNTEAFF.

This chain connects TRBV5-6 to TRBJ1-2; 9 bases match TRBD1. V shed 0 bases and J 4 bases; nucleotides not matched to a gene: 10. The CDR3 is 17 amino acids. The V gene's germline CDR1 is SGHDT and CDR2 YYEEEE. The CDR3 coding sequence is TGTGCCAGCAGCTTGGATATGGACAGGGGTTTTCGCTATGGCTACACCTTC. Translation gives CASSLDMDRGFRYGYTF.

This clone showed up just once. V usage is TRBV19 and J usage is TRBJ2-2; the D is unclear. The V end was cut by 2 bases, the J end by 7 bases, with 11 bases between. This CDR3 contains 14 residues. Germline-derived CDR1 and CDR2 are LNHDA and SQIVND (reference sequence). DNA of the CDR3: TGTGCCAGTAGTATACAGGAGTATGACGGGGAGCTGTTTTTT. It is translated as CASSIQEYDGELFF. Complete variable domain (other parts from reference TRBV19 and TRBJ2-2): DGGITQSPKYLFRKEGQNVTLSCEQNLNHDAMYWYRQDPGQGLRLIYYSQIVNDFQKGDIAEGYSVSREKKESFPLTVTSAQKNPTAFYLCASSIQEYDGELFFGEGSRLTVL.